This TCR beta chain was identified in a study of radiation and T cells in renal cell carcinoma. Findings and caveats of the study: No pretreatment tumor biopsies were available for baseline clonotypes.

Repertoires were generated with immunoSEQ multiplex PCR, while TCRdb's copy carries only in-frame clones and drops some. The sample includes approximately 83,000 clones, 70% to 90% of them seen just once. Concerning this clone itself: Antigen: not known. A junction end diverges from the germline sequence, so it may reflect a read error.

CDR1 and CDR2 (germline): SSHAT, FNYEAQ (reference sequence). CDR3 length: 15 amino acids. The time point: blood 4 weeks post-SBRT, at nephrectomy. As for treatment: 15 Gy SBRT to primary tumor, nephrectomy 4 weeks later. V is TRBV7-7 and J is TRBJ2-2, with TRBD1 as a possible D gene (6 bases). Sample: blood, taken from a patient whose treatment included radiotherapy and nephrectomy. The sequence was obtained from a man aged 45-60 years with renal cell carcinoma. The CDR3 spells CASTGQGMRTGELFF. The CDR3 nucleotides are TGTGCTAGCACAGGGCAGGGAATGCGCACCGGGGAGCTGTTTTTT.